This TCR beta chain came from a study of CD8 T cells in ankylosing spondylitis. Construction of TCR beta libraries was performed using quantitative 5'-RACE with molecular barcodes. TCRdb reprocessed the 5' RACE reads with MiXCR, giving one entry per CDR3 protein. The repertoire holds a few hundred thousand distinct CDR3 sequences, with about 13% as singletons. Turning to this clonotype: Its specificity is unknown.

This CDR3 is built from 13 residues. With 5 bases removed from V and 4 bases from J, the gap between germline ends came to 9 bases. The V gene's germline CDR1 is SEHNR and CDR2 FQNEAQ (reference sequence). Study results and caveats: Researchers report that disease-linked clones proved CD8+ and relatively rare in peripheral blood. Reportedly, matched ankylosing spondylitis synovial fluid was significantly enriched for disease-linked clones. Past research had described some motif variants in reactive arthritis synovial fluid and blood. What seemed typical of ankylosing spondylitis blood was a TCR beta motif built from 7 or 8 highly homologous variants.

This TCR was sampled from a male donor with ankylosing spondylitis. This chain uses TRBV7-9 with TRBJ1-5; D is ambiguous. Sequences were obtained from blood, either unsorted or a sorted T cell fraction (not recorded which). The CDR3 DNA reads TGTGCCAGCAGCACCCAGGAGAATCAGCCCCAGCATTTT. Protein sequence: CASSTQENQPQHF.